The 18 T cell receptor beta chains below were found in one sample sequenced in a study of T cells after posttransplantation cyclophosphamide. The assay was immunoSEQ multiplex PCR, and TCRdb's table has in-frame clones only and misses some. The sample shows around 47,000 clones, roughly 94% of them seen only once. Sequencing used PBMCs. These receptors were obtained from a woman in her 30s in good health and a related stem cell transplant donor.

The chain joins TRBV5-1 to TRBJ2-5; a weak D match, TRBD2 (7 bases). This CDR3 comprises 15 residues. The ends were cut back, 3 bases at V and 4 bases at J, with 16 bases in the middle. In germline, CDR1 is SGHRS, CDR2 YFSETQ. Here the CDR3 reads CASSSEGGRAETQYF. CDR3 sequence (DNA): TGCGCCAGCAGCTCCGAAGGGGGGAGGGCAGAGACCCAGTACTTC.

CDR3 protein: CASRKGELYTEAFF. For the CDR3, the DNA is TGCGCCAGCAGAAAAGGAGAGTTATACACTGAAGCTTTCTTT. The chain combines TRBV5-1 with TRBJ1-1, with D unresolved. The CDR3 has 14 amino acids. Germline lookup yields CDR1 SGHRS and CDR2 YFSETQ. Between the trimmed V and J ends, which lost 5 bases and 3 bases, there was a span of 14 bases.

V usage is TRBV7-2 and J usage is TRBJ2-7; 7 nucleotides match TRBD2. The CDR3 extends over 15 amino acids. Germline V lookup: CDR1 SGHTA, CDR2 FQGNSA. Trimming removed 5 bases from V and 5 bases from J; junction bases left unmatched: 12. The CDR3 spells CASSRDGRGFDEQYF. CDR3 in DNA: TGTGCCAGCAGCCGGGATGGGAGGGGATTCGACGAGCAGTACTTC.

The rearrangement uses TRBV2 and TRBJ2-5, with TRBD2 matching over 8 bases. After removal of 6 bases from V and 4 bases from J, the junction contained 7 bases not matched to a gene. From germline, CDR1 is SNHLY and CDR2 FYNNEI. The CDR3 length is 14 residues. The CDR3, as DNA: TGTGCCAGCAGGGACGGGACTAGGGGAGAGACCCAGTACTTC. Protein sequence: CASRDGTRGETQYF.

The chain links TRBV30 to TRBJ1-2; 11 nucleotides align to TRBD1. The CDR3 consists of 19 residues. With 3 bases clipped from V and 3 bases from J, the junction kept 18 bases outside the gene matches. The germline CDR1 and CDR2 sequences are GTSNPN and SVGIG (reference sequence). The CDR3 sequence: CAWRQIRGRTGGAYYGYTF. CDR3 coding DNA: TGTGCCTGGAGGCAAATCAGAGGGCGGACAGGGGGCGCATACTATGGCTACACCTTC.

The rearrangement uses TRBV19 and TRBJ2-2; possibly TRBD1 for D (5 bases). This CDR3 has 15 amino acids. Trimming stripped 5 bases from V and 4 bases from J, with 14 bases between. CDR1 is LNHDA, CDR2 SQIVND, per germline (reference sequence). The CDR3 here is CASSSIQGSTGELFF. CDR3 nucleotides: TGTGCCAGTAGTTCAATCCAGGGAAGCACCGGGGAGCTGTTTTTT. Filled out from reference TRBV19 and TRBJ2-2, the complete variable domain reads DGGITQSPKYLFRKEGQNVTLSCEQNLNHDAMYWYRQDPGQGLRLIYYSQIVNDFQKGDIAEGYSVSREKKESFPLTVTSAQKNPTAFYLCASSSIQGSTGELFFGEGSRLTVL.

The genes are TRBV7-9 and TRBJ1-2, with 9 bases fitting TRBD1. CDR3 size: 14 residues. Germline V gives CDR1 SEHNR, CDR2 FQNEAQ (reference sequence). V lost 7 bases, J lost 2 bases, and 5 bases stayed unmatched. The CDR3 DNA is TGTGCCAGCACCCAAGGGACAGGGAACTATGGCTACACCTTC. This encodes CASTQGTGNYGYTF.

The gene calls are TRBV19 and TRBJ1-4; D ambiguous. CDR1 LNHDA and CDR2 SQIVND come from the germline V gene (reference sequence). The CDR3 extends over 12 amino acids. V lost 7 bases, J lost 7 bases, and 10 bases lay in between. The CDR3 DNA sequence: TGTGCCAGTACCCGGGGAGGTGAAAAACTGTTTTTT. It translates to CASTRGGEKLFF. Supplemented by reference TRBV19 and TRBJ1-4, the full variable domain reads DGGITQSPKYLFRKEGQNVTLSCEQNLNHDAMYWYRQDPGQGLRLIYYSQIVNDFQKGDIAEGYSVSREKKESFPLTVTSAQKNPTAFYLCASTRGGEKLFFGSGTQLSVL.

The chain uses TRBV19 and TRBJ1-5; maybe TRBD1 (5 bases). Germline V CDR1 and CDR2: LNHDA, SQIVND (reference sequence). Deletions cut 6 bases from V and 3 bases from J, with 15 bases between. The CDR3 has 15 amino acids. CDR3 amino acids: CASSPRGGDNQPQHF. CDR3 in DNA: TGTGCCAGTAGCCCCCGCGGAGGGGACAATCAGCCCCAGCATTTT.

This clone showed up just once. The chain is built from TRBV9 and TRBJ1-6; D unresolved. Germline CDR1 SGDLS, CDR2 YYNGEE. Trimming removed 3 bases from V and 8 bases from J, with 15 bases in between. The CDR3 has 15 amino acids. CDR3 sequence (DNA): TGTGCCAGCAGCGACGACGGAGGACGGGATTCACCCCTCCACTTT. Its protein is CASSDDGGRDSPLHF.

CDR3 loop: CASSALQGVAYEQYF. As DNA, the CDR3 is TGTGCCAGCAGTGCGTTACAGGGAGTAGCCTACGAGCAGTACTTC. The rearrangement joins TRBV2 to TRBJ2-7, with D possibly being TRBD1 (6 bases). Trimming stripped 4 bases from V and 2 bases from J, with 15 bases between. Germline CDR1 reads SNHLY; CDR2 reads FYNNEI. CDR3 length: 15 residues.

This clone appeared a single time. The chain combines TRBV5-4 with TRBJ2-1; D possibly corresponds to TRBD2 (6 bases). V gave up 7 bases and J gave up 6 bases, with 14 bases separating them. The length of the CDR3 is 13 residues. Germline V gene lookup returns CDR1 SGHNT and CDR2 YYREEE (reference sequence). CDR3 region: CASRIIGGNEQFF. In DNA form, the CDR3 reads TGTGCCAGCCGCATAATCGGGGGCAATGAGCAGTTCTTC.

DNA of the CDR3: TGTGCCAGCAGCTTGGATCCGGTTGGAGCCTACGAGCAGTACTTC. Translating it yields CASSLDPVGAYEQYF. The chain joins TRBV5-4 to TRBJ2-7; D unresolved. CDR1 SGHNT and CDR2 YYREEE come from the germline V gene (reference sequence). The CDR3 extends over 15 amino acids. The ends were cut back, 0 bases at V and 2 bases at J, with 12 bases in the middle.

The J gene is TRBJ2-2, the V gene TRBV6-6; D ambiguous. Germline values: CDR1 MNHNY, CDR2 SVGAGI (reference sequence). V lost 6 bases and J 1 base, leaving 3 bases between the germline ends. CDR3 size: 12 residues. CDR3 nucleotide sequence: TGTGCCAGCAGCCAGAACACCGGGGAGCTGTTTTTT. Encoded protein: CASSQNTGELFF.

The rearrangement uses TRBV19 and TRBJ1-2; a possible D gene is TRBD1 (6 bases). Germline CDR1 and CDR2: LNHDA and SQIVND (reference sequence). The CDR3 has 12 amino acids. V lost 6 bases to trimming and J lost 3 bases, with 8 bases between them. This CDR3 reads CASRQGDYGYTF. The CDR3 DNA is TGTGCCAGTAGACAGGGTGACTATGGCTACACCTTC.

This clone counts as medium-sized. The chain couples TRBV10-1 to TRBJ1-1, with a tentative D call TRBD1 (6 bases). CDR1 is WNHNN, CDR2 SYGVQD, per germline (reference sequence). V was clipped by 6 bases and J by 7 bases, with 15 bases between them. The length of the CDR3 is 13 residues. CDR3: CASSTGLRGEAFF. The CDR3, as DNA: TGCGCCAGCAGCACAGGGTTACGCGGTGAAGCTTTCTTT.

The chain uses TRBV11-3 and TRBJ2-1; the D gene is possibly TRBD1 (6 bases). The V gene's germline CDR1 is SGHNT and CDR2 YENEEA. The V end lost 5 bases, the J end lost 7 bases, and 15 bases lay between the germline ends. This CDR3 is built from 14 residues. The CDR3 DNA sequence: TGTGCCAGCAGCCCACGAAACAGGGTAAATGAGCAGTTCTTC. Translation: CASSPRNRVNEQFF.

V gene TRBV7-2 combines with J gene TRBJ2-1, with TRBD2 identical over 8 bases. Germline V gene data show CDR1 as SGHTA and CDR2 as FQGNSA. The CDR3 length is 14 residues. V trimming: 4 bases; J trimming: 6 bases; junction bases outside the gene matches: 5. CDR3 sequence: CASSSYGGANEQFF. CDR3 nucleotide sequence: TGTGCCAGCAGCTCTTACGGGGGGGCCAATGAGCAGTTCTTC.